The text below deals with one T cell receptor beta chain. Its antigen is as yet unknown. The sample belongs to a study of T cells after posttransplantation cyclophosphamide. Findings and limits, study-wide: Donor-recipient repertoire similarity was low at 1-2 months, rising over year one. Recipient CMV seropositivity and CMV reactivation strongly tracked TRB clonality.

Germline values: CDR1 SEHNR, CDR2 FQNEAQ (reference sequence). The V end was cut by 2 bases, the J end by 1 base, with 15 bases between. There are 17 residues in the CDR3. Repertoires were generated with immunoSEQ multiplex PCR, while TCRdb's copy carries only in-frame clones and drops some. The repertoire includes tens of thousands of clones, around 93% of them detected once, and about 3.2% sits in the top ten. This receptor was identified in a young woman in good health and a related stem cell transplant donor. The rearrangement joins TRBV7-9 to TRBJ1-3; D is ambiguous. The sequencing sample was made of PBMCs. CDR3 sequence: CASSLWRETGSGNTIYF. CDR3 DNA: TGTGCCAGCAGCTTATGGCGGGAAACGGGATCTGGAAACACCATATATTTT.